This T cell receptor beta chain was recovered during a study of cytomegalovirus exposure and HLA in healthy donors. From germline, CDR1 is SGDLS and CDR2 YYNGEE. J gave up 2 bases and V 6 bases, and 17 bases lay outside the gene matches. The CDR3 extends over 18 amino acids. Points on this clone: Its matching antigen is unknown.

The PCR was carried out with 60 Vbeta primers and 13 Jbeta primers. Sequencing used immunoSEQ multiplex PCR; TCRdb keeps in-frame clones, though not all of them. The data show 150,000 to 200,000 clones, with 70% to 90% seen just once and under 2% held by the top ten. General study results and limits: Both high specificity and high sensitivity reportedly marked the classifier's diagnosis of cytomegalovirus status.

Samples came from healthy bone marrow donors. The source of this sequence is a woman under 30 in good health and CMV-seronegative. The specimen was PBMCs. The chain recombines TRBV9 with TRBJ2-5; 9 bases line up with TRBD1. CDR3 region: CASTPGTGGLGRQETQYF. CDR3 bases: TGTGCCAGCACCCCAGGAACAGGGGGCCTCGGGCGACAAGAGACCCAGTACTTC.